The T cell receptor (beta chain) described here comes from a study of T cells in Graves' hyperthyroidism and ophthalmopathy. This clonotype was seen a few times. In germline, CDR1 is SGHTS, CDR2 YDEGEE. V was shortened by 4 bases and J by 7 bases, with 12 bases between the two germline ends. The CDR3 extends over 13 amino acids. Amplification of TCR beta CDR3 regions used RNA as the template. TCR CDR3 underwent first-round RT-PCR with the HTBI primer set. One entry per CDR3 protein results from TCRdb running MiXCR on the multiplex PCR reads. Altogether 350,000 to 450,000 distinct CDR3 sequences are present, approximately 17% being singletons, with the ten largest covering around a third.

Material for sequencing was blood. The gene calls are TRBV5-8 and TRBJ1-5; D remains ambiguous. The sequence was collected from a woman aged 30 to 39 with Graves' hyperthyroidism that later progressed to Graves' ophthalmopathy. Here the CDR3 DNA reads TGTGCCAGCAGCATTCGCCAAAGACAGCCCCAGCATTTT. As protein: CASSIRQRQPQHF.